Below, 9 T cell receptor beta chains from the same sample are listed, as sequenced in a study of cytomegalovirus exposure and HLA in healthy donors. It was with 60 Vbeta and 13 Jbeta primers that the PCR ran. Clones were sequenced by immunoSEQ multiplex PCR, and TCRdb holds only the in-frame ones, with some missing. The table records about 150,000 clones, around 84% of them present only once. Sequencing was done on a sample of PBMCs. The receptors shown here come from a boy younger than 10 in good health and CMV-seronegative.

The rearrangement joins TRBV7-9 to TRBJ2-7, with D possibly being TRBD2 (6 bases). Trimming stripped 7 bases from V and 5 bases from J, with 15 bases between. There are 13 residues in the CDR3. The V gene's germline CDR1 is SEHNR and CDR2 FQNEAQ (reference sequence). The CDR3 coding sequence is TGTGCCAGCACATATACCGGGAGTAACGAGCAGTACTTC. This encodes CASTYTGSNEQYF.

The chain uses TRBV7-9 and TRBJ2-6; possible D gene TRBD1, 6 bases. Trimming took off 0 bases at V and 0 bases at J, with 9 bases between the two ends. Germline CDR1 reads SEHNR; CDR2 reads FQNEAQ (reference sequence). This CDR3 comprises 17 residues. In DNA form, the CDR3 reads TGTGCCAGCAGCTTAGCGCTAGGGGGCTCTGGGGCCAACGTCCTGACTTTC. Translated, it gives CASSLALGGSGANVLTF.

This chain connects TRBV11-2 to TRBJ2-1; D gene uncertain. This CDR3 has 16 residues. The germline V gene has CDR1 SGHAT and CDR2 FQNNGV. Trimming took 5 bases from V and 0 from J, leaving 14 bases between them. Here the CDR3 DNA reads TGTGCCAGCAGCCCCCTAGGCGGATTCTCCTACAATGAGCAGTTCTTC. Its protein product is CASSPLGGFSYNEQFF.

The J gene is TRBJ2-1, the V gene TRBV29-1; the D is unclear. The germline V gene has CDR1 SQVTM and CDR2 ANQGSEA. There are 13 residues in the CDR3. V shed 4 bases and J shed 1 base, with 8 bases lying between them. CDR3 region: CSVAGSSYNEQFF. In nucleotides, the CDR3 is TGCAGCGTTGCTGGTAGTTCCTACAATGAGCAGTTCTTC.

The chain joins TRBV4-3 to TRBJ1-2, with D perhaps TRBD1 (5 bases). The V end lost 1 base, the J end lost 5 bases, and 14 bases lay between the germline ends. Germline CDR1 and CDR2: LGHNA and YSLEER. The CDR3 has 15 amino acids. CDR3 in DNA: TGCGCCAGCAGCCAAGTGGGGGGGTATACGTATGGCTACACCTTC. Its protein product is CASSQVGGYTYGYTF.

The J gene is TRBJ2-7, the V gene TRBV19; a weak D match, TRBD2 (6 bases). The ends were cut back, 4 bases at V and 3 bases at J, with 13 bases in the middle. The CDR3 is 14 residues long. From germline, CDR1 is LNHDA and CDR2 SQIVND (reference sequence). CDR3 sequence (DNA): TGTGCCAGTAGTACAGGGTCCGGGGGCTACGAGCAGTACTTC. It specifies CASSTGSGGYEQYF.

The chain has TRBV1 and TRBJ2-1; the D call of TRBD2 is as the table states it, not checked on the DNA. TRBV1 is flagged as a pseudogene. The CDR3 totals 20 residues. DNA for the CDR3: TGCACCAGCAGCCAAGATTTTCGCGGGGGCCTCCCTTGGTCCTACAATGAGCAGTTCTTC. Translating gives CTSSQDFRGGLPWSYNEQFF.

The chain is built from TRBV28 and TRBJ2-7, with 10 bases aligning to TRBD1. The CDR3 contains 15 residues. Per germline, CDR1 MDHEN and CDR2 SYDVKM. V shed 6 bases, J shed 0 bases, and the junction held 5 bases outside the gene matches. In DNA form, the CDR3 reads TGTGCCAGCAGCCCGGGACAGGGGATCTCCTACGAGCAGTACTTC. Translation: CASSPGQGISYEQYF.

J is TRBJ1-3 and V is TRBV27; TRBD1 is a possible D gene (5 bases). CDR1 is MNHEY and CDR2 is SMNVEV in the germline V gene (reference sequence). The V end lost 5 bases, the J end lost 2 bases, and 13 bases lay between the germline ends. This CDR3 has 15 amino acids. This CDR3 reads CASSDPQGPGNTIYF. The CDR3 DNA follows: TGTGCCAGCAGTGATCCCCAGGGTCCTGGAAACACCATATATTTT.